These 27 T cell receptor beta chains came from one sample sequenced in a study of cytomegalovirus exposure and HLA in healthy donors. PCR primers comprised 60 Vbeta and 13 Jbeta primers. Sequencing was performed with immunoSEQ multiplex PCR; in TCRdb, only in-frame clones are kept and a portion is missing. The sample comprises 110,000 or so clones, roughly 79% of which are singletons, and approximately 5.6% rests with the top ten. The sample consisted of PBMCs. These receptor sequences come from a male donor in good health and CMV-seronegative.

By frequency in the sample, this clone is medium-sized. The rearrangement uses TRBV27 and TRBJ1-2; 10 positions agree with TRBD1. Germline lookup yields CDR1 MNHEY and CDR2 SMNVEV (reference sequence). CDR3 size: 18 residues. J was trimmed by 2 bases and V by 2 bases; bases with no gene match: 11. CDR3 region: CASSLTLTGGHLNYGYTF. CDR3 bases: TGTGCCAGCAGTTTAACTCTGACAGGGGGCCATCTAAACTATGGCTACACCTTC.

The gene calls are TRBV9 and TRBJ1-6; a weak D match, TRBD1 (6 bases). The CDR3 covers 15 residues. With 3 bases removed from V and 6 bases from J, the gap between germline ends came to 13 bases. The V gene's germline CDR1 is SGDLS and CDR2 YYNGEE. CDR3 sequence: CASSDQDSSNSPLHF. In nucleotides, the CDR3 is TGTGCCAGCAGCGATCAGGACAGTTCTAATTCACCCCTCCACTTT.

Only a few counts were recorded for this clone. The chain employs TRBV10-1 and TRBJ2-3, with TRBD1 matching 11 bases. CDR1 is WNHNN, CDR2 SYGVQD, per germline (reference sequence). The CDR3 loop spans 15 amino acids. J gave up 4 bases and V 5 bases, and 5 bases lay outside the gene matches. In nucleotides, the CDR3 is TGCGCCAGCAGTTCGGGACAGGGGGAGTCAGATACGCAGTATTTT. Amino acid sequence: CASSSGQGESDTQYF.

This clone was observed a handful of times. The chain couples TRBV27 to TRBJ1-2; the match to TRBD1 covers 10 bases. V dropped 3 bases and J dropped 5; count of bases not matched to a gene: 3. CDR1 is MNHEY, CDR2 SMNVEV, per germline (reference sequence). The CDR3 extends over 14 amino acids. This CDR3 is CASSFRQGAYGYTF. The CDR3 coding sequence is TGTGCCAGCAGTTTCCGACAGGGGGCTTATGGCTACACCTTC.

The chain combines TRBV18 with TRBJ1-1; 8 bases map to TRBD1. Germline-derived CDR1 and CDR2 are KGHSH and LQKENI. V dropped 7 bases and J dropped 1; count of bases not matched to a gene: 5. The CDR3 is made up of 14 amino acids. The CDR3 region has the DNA TGTGCCAGCTTCCGGGACAGGCAGAACACTGAAGCTTTCTTT. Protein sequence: CASFRDRQNTEAFF.

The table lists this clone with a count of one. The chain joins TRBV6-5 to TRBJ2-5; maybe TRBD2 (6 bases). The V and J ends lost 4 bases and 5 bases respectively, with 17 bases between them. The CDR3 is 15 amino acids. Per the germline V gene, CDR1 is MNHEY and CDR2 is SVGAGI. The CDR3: CASSSPSGLGETQYF. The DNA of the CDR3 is TGTGCCAGCAGTTCCCCGAGCGGGTTAGGTGAGACCCAGTACTTC.

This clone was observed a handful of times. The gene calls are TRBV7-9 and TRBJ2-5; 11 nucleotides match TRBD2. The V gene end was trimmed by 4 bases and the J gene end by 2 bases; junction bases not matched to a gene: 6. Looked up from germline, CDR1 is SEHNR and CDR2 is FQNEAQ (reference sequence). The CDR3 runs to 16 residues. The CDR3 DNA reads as TGTGCCAGCAGCTCCCTAGCGGGAGGACGTCAAGAGACCCAGTACTTC. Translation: CASSSLAGGRQETQYF.

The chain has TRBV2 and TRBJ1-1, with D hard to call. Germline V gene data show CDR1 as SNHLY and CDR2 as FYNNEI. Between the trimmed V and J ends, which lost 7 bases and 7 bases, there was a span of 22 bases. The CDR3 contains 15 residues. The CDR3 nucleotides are TGTGCCAGCAAACGGACCGGGGTAATGATGATTGAAGCTTTCTTT. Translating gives CASKRTGVMMIEAFF.

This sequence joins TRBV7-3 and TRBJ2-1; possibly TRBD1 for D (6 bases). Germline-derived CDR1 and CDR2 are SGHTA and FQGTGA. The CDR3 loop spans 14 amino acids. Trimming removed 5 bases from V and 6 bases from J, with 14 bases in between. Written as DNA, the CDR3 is TGTGCCAGCAGCCACCCAGGGGTGGGCAATGAGCAGTTCTTC. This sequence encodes CASSHPGVGNEQFF.

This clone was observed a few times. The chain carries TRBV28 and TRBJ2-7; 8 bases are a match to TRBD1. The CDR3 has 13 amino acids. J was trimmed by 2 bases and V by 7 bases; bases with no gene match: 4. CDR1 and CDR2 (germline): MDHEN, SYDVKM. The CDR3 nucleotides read TGTGCCAGCACCCGGACAGGGACCTACGAGCAGTACTTC. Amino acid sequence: CASTRTGTYEQYF.

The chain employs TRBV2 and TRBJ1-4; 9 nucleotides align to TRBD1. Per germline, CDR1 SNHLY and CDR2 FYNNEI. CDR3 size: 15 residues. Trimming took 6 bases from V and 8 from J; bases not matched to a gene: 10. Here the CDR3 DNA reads TGTGCCAGCAGCCTCACCGGGACAGGGTGGGAAAAACTGTTTTTT. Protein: CASSLTGTGWEKLFF.

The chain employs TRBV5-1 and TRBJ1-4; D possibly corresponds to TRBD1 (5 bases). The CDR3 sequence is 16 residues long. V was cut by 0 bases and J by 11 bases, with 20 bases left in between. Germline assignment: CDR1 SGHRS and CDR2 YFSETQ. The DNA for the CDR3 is TGCGCCAGCAGCTTGGCCGGGGGGACCGGGTTGAATAAACTGTTTTTT. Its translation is CASSLAGGTGLNKLFF.

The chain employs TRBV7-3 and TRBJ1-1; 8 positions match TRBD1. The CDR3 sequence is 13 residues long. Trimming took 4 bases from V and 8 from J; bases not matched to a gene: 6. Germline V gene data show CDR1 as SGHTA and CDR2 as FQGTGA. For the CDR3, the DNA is TGTGCCAGCAGCTCTGACAGGGGAGGCGAAGCTTTCTTT. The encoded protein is CASSSDRGGEAFF.

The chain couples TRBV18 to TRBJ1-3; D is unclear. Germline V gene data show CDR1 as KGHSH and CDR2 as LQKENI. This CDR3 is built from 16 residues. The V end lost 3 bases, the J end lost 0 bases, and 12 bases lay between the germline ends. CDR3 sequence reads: CASSPGYRSSGNTIYF. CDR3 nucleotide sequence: TGTGCCAGCTCACCCGGATACCGGAGCTCTGGAAACACCATATATTTT.

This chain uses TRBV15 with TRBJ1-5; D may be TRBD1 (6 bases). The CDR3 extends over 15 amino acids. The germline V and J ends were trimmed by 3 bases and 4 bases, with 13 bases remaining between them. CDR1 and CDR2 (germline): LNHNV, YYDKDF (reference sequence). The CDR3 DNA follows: TGTGCCACCAGCAGTGACAGGCTTGGGAATCAGCCCCAGCATTTT. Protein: CATSSDRLGNQPQHF.

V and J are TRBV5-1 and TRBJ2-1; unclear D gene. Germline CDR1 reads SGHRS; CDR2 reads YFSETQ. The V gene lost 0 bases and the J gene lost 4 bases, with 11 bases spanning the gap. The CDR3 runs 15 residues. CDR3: CASSLGGSTYNEQFF. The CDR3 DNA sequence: TGCGCCAGCAGCTTGGGTGGTAGTACTTACAATGAGCAGTTCTTC.

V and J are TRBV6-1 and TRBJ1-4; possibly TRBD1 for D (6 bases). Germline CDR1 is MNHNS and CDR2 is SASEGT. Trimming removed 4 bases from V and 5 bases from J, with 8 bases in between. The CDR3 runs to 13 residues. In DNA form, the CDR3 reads TGTGCCAGCAGTGGACAGGTGAATGAAAAACTGTTTTTT. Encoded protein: CASSGQVNEKLFF.

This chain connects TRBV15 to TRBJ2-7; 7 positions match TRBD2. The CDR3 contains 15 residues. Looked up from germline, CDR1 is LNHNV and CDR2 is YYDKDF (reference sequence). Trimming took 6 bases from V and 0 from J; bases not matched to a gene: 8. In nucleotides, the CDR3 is TGTGCCACCAGTGAGAAGCGGGGTAGCTCCTACGAGCAGTACTTC. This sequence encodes CATSEKRGSSYEQYF.

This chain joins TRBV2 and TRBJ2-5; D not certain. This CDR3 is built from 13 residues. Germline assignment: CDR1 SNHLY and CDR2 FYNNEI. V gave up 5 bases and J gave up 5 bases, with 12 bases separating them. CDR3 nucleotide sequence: TGTGCCAGCAGTCAAAGCCCCTCCGAGACCCAGTACTTC. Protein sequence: CASSQSPSETQYF.

The CDR3 nucleotides read TGTGCCACCAGCAGAGGGACCACTAGCGCCATTAGCACAGATACGCAGTATTTT. Translating gives CATSRGTTSAISTDTQYF. The chain combines TRBV15 with TRBJ2-3; 7 bases are shared with TRBD2. The CDR3 extends over 18 amino acids. V shed 1 base, J shed 0 bases, and the junction held 10 bases outside the gene matches. Germline V gives CDR1 LNHNV, CDR2 YYDKDF (reference sequence).

DNA for the CDR3: TGTGCCACCAGCAGAGATCGTCCAGATACGCAGTATTTT. The encoded protein is CATSRDRPDTQYF. The chain couples TRBV15 to TRBJ2-3; D gene ambiguous. V lost 0 bases and J 4 bases, leaving 5 bases between the germline ends. Germline loops: CDR1 LNHNV, CDR2 YYDKDF (reference sequence). The CDR3 covers 13 residues.

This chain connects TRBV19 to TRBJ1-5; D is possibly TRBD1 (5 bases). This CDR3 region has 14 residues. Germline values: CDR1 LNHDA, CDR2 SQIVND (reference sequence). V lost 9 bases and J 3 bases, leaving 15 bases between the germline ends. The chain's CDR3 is CASKLGGTNQPQHF. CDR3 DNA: TGTGCCAGCAAACTCGGAGGGACCAATCAGCCCCAGCATTTT.

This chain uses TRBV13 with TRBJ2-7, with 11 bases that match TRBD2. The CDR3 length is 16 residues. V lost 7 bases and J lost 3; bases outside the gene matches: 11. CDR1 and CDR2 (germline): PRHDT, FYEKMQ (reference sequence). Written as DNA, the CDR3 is TGTGCCAGCACCAAACGCTATAGCGGGAGGGGCTACGAGCAGTACTTC. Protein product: CASTKRYSGRGYEQYF.

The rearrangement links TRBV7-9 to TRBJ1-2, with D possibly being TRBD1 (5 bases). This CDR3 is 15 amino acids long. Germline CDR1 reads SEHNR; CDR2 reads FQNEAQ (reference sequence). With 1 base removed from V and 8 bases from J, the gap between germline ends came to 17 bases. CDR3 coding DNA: TGTGCCAGCAGCTTAGGGACACAGCCGCCTAGGGGCTACACCTTC. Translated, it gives CASSLGTQPPRGYTF.

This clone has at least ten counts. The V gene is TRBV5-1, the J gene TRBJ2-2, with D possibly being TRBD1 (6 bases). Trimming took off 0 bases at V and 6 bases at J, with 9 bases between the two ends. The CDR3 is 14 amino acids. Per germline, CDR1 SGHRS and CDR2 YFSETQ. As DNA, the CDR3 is TGCGCCAGCAGCTTGGCCCAGGGGTCCGGGGAGCTGTTTTTT. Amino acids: CASSLAQGSGELFF.

CDR3 protein: CASSLYAAAEQYF. The CDR3 DNA sequence: TGTGCCAGCAGTTTATATGCAGCGGCTGAGCAGTACTTC. The chain couples TRBV28 to TRBJ2-7, with D maybe TRBD2 (5 bases). V lost 1 base to trimming and J lost 7 bases, with 11 bases between them. CDR1 MDHEN and CDR2 SYDVKM come from the germline V gene. The CDR3 covers 13 residues.

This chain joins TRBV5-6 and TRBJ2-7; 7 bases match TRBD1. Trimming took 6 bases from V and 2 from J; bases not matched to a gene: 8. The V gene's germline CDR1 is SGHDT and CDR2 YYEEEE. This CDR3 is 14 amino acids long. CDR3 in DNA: TGTGCCAGCACCAACCGGGACAGAACCTACGAGCAGTACTTC. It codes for CASTNRDRTYEQYF.